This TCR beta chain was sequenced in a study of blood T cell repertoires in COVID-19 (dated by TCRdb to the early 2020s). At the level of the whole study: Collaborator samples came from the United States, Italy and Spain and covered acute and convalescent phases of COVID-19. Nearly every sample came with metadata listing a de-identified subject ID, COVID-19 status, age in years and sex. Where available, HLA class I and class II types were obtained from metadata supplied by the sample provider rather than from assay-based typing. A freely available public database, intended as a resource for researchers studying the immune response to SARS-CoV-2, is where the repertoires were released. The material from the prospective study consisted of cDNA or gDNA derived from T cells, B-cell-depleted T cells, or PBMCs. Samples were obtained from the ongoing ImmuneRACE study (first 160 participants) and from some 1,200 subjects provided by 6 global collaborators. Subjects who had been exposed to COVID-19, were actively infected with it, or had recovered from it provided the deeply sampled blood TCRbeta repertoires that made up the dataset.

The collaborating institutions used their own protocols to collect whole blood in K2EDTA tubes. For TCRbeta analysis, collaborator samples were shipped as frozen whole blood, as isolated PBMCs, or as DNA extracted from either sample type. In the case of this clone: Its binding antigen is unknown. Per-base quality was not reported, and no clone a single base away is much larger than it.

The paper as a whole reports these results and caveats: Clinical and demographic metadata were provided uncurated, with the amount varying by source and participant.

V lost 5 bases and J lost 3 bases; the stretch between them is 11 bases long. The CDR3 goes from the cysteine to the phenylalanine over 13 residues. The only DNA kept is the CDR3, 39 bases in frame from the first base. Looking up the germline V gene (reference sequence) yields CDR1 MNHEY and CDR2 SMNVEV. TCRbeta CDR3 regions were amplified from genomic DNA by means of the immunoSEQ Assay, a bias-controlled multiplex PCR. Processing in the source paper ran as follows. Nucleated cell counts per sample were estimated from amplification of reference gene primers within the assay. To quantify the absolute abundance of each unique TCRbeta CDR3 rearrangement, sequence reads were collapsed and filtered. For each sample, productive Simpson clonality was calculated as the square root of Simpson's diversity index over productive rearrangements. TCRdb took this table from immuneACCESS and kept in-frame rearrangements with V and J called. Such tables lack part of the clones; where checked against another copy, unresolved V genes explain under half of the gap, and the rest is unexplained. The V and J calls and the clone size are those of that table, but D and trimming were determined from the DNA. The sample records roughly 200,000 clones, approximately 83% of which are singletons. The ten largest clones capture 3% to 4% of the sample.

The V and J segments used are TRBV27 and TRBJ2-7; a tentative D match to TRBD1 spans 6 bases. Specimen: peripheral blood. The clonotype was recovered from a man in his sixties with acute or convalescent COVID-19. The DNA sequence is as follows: TGTGCCAGCAGTACCGACAGGATCTACGAGCAGTACTTC. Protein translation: CASSTDRIYEQYF.